Presented here are 29 T cell receptor beta chains from one specimen sequenced in a study of radiation and T cells in renal cell carcinoma. The repertoire was sequenced with immunoSEQ multiplex PCR; TCRdb's copy has only in-frame clones and lacks some. This sample yields tens of thousands of clones, of which roughly 79% are seen a single time; 7.3% belongs to the top ten. Specified time point: baseline pretreatment blood. This sample's treatment: 15 Gy SBRT to primary tumor, nephrectomy 4 weeks later. The source was blood, collected from a patient whose treatment included radiotherapy and nephrectomy. The receptors stem from a man aged 55 to 70 with renal cell carcinoma.

The V call is TRBV4-3, the J call TRBJ2-1; TRBD1 is a possible D gene (6 bases). This CDR3 contains 17 residues. Trimming took 0 bases from V and 4 from J, leaving 16 bases between them. The germline gives CDR1 LGHNA, CDR2 YSLEER. CDR3 nucleotides: TGCGCCAGCAGCCAAGATGGGGGCCAGGGTACGTACAATGAGCAGTTCTTC. Translation gives CASSQDGGQGTYNEQFF.

This clone was seen more than once but under ten times. V and J are TRBV13 and TRBJ1-6, with 10 bases fitting TRBD1. CDR1 and CDR2 (germline): PRHDT, FYEKMQ (reference sequence). Trimming took 5 bases from V and 9 from J; bases not matched to a gene: 7. The CDR3 has 15 amino acids. CDR3 in DNA: TGTGCCAGCAGCCTTGGGACAGGGGAATCTTCACCCCTCCACTTT. Amino acid sequence: CASSLGTGESSPLHF.

The J gene is TRBJ2-7, the V gene TRBV11-3; TRBD1 aligns across 10 bases. V dropped 5 bases and J dropped 6; count of bases not matched to a gene: 7. CDR3 length: 14 residues. Germline V gene data show CDR1 as SGHNT and CDR2 as YENEEA. CDR3 sequence reads: CASSLRQGAFEQYV. In DNA form, the CDR3 reads TGTGCCAGCAGCCTACGACAGGGGGCGTTCGAGCAGTACGTC.

The chain joins TRBV9 to TRBJ1-1, with a weak D call TRBD1 (6 bases). Trimming took off 3 bases at V and 9 bases at J, with 15 bases between the two ends. CDR1 is SGDLS, CDR2 YYNGEE, per germline. The CDR3 has 13 residues. The chain's CDR3 is CASSEGGGTKAFF. The CDR3 nucleotides are TGTGCCAGCAGCGAGGGTGGGGGCACGAAAGCTTTCTTT. Filled out from reference TRBV9 and TRBJ1-1, the complete variable domain reads DSGVTQTPKHLITATGQRVTLRCSPRSGDLSVYWYQQSLDQGLQFLIQYYNGEERAKGNILERFSAQQFPDLHSELNLSSLELGDSALYFCASSEGGGTKAFFGQGTRLTVV.

This clone has just one count. The V call is TRBV19, the J call TRBJ1-6; TRBD1 matches 8 bases. Trimming took 3 bases from V and 6 from J; bases not matched to a gene: 4. Germline-derived CDR1 and CDR2 are LNHDA and SQIVND (reference sequence). This CDR3 region has 15 residues. CDR3 DNA: TGTGCCAGTAGTATCGGGACAGGTGCTAATTCACCCCTCCACTTT. It is translated as CASSIGTGANSPLHF. Based on the CDR3 plus reference TRBV19 and TRBJ1-6, the full variable domain is DGGITQSPKYLFRKEGQNVTLSCEQNLNHDAMYWYRQDPGQGLRLIYYSQIVNDFQKGDIAEGYSVSREKKESFPLTVTSAQKNPTAFYLCASSIGTGANSPLHFGNGTRLTVT.

The chain uses TRBV30 and TRBJ2-7; 9 bases fit TRBD1. Germline assignment: CDR1 GTSNPN and CDR2 SVGIG (reference sequence). With V trimmed by 1 base and J by 3 bases, 4 bases remained unmatched. The CDR3 contains 14 residues. The CDR3 DNA reads TGTGCCTGGAGTGCCGACAGGGGGGTCTACGAGCAGTACTTC. It is translated as CAWSADRGVYEQYF.

The CDR3 protein is CASSLMIGFGNTGELFF. The CDR3 bases are TGTGCCAGCAGCTTGATGATAGGGTTTGGTAACACCGGGGAGCTGTTTTTT. V and J are TRBV5-6 and TRBJ2-2, with D hard to call. CDR3 size: 17 residues. Deletions cut 1 base from V and 2 bases from J, with 15 bases between. CDR1 SGHDT and CDR2 YYEEEE come from the germline V gene.

The gene calls are TRBV28 and TRBJ1-2; TRBD1 matches 7 bases. The CDR3 has 14 residues. J gave up 6 bases and V 8 bases, and 12 bases lay outside the gene matches. CDR1 is MDHEN, CDR2 SYDVKM, per germline. The CDR3 sequence is CASAEGQMEDGYTF. The DNA of the CDR3 is TGTGCCAGCGCCGAGGGACAGATGGAGGATGGCTACACCTTC.

This clone has only a few counts. The chain uses TRBV14 and TRBJ1-5; D is unclear. The CDR3 sequence is 14 residues long. Trimming left V 1 base short and J 7 bases short, with 11 bases between. Germline V lookup: CDR1 SGHDN, CDR2 FVKESK. CDR3 amino acids: CASSQAGVGQPQHF. CDR3 nucleotide sequence: TGTGCCAGCAGCCAAGCTGGGGTCGGCCAGCCCCAGCATTTT.

The V gene is TRBV5-8, the J gene TRBJ2-7; D uncertain. Germline lookup yields CDR1 SGHTS and CDR2 YDEGEE. Trimming removed 2 bases from V and 5 bases from J, with 8 bases in between. CDR3 length equals 12 residues. As DNA, the CDR3 is TGTGCCAGCAGCTTAAGGGTCCACGAGCAGTACTTC. Translation: CASSLRVHEQYF. Using reference TRBV5-8 and TRBJ2-7 for the parts outside the CDR3, the full variable domain is EAGVTQSPTHLIKTRGQQATLRCSPISGHTSVYWYQQALGLGLQFLLWYDEGEERNRGNFPPRFSGRQFPNYSSELNVNALELEDSALYLCASSLRVHEQYFGPGTRLTVT.

The chain combines TRBV7-6 with TRBJ2-5; D is ambiguous. V gave up 0 bases and J gave up 5 bases, with 4 bases separating them. The CDR3 has 12 residues. Germline V gene sequence: CDR1 SGHVS, CDR2 FNYEAQ. The CDR3 DNA reads TGTGCCAGCAGCTTAGCGGGCGAGACCCAGTACTTC. Translating gives CASSLAGETQYF.

This chain uses TRBV29-1 with TRBJ1-1; D gene unclear. The V end lost 7 bases, the J end lost 2 bases, and 8 bases lay between the germline ends. From germline, CDR1 is SQVTM and CDR2 ANQGSEA. This CDR3 region has 11 residues. For the CDR3, the DNA is TGCAGCGCCCGGATCAACACTGAAGCTTTCTTT. The encoded protein is CSARINTEAFF.

The CDR3 spells CASSSGRVGYGYTF. Here the CDR3 DNA reads TGTGCCAGTAGTAGTGGTAGGGTAGGATATGGCTACACCTTC. The rearrangement uses TRBV19 and TRBJ1-2; D call uncertain. The V and J ends lost 4 bases and 5 bases respectively, with 14 bases between them. This CDR3 has 14 amino acids. Germline-derived CDR1 and CDR2 are LNHDA and SQIVND (reference sequence).

The V call is TRBV11-2, the J call TRBJ2-5; the match to TRBD2 covers 7 bases. The J call may be mistaken, given a closer DNA end match to TRBJ2-7. In germline, CDR1 is SGHAT, CDR2 FQNNGV. CDR3 length equals 15 residues. In DNA, the CDR3 is TGTGCCAGCAGCTTAGCGGGAGGCTTTATCCACGAGCAGTACTTC. It yields the protein CASSLAGGFIHEQYF.

The J gene is TRBJ1-4, the V gene TRBV28, with D unresolved. Germline-derived CDR1 and CDR2 are MDHEN and SYDVKM. The CDR3 consists of 14 residues. Trimming removed 4 bases from V and 8 bases from J, with 14 bases in between. This chain's CDR3 is CASSSGGPGEKLFF. In nucleotides, the CDR3 is TGTGCCAGCAGTTCTGGCGGCCCGGGGGAAAAACTGTTTTTT.

The chain combines TRBV25-1 with TRBJ1-5, with no clear D. The CDR3 totals 15 residues. CDR1 and CDR2 (germline): MGHDK, SYGVNS. V was shortened by 2 bases and J by 0 bases, with 8 bases between the two germline ends. This CDR3 reads CASSEAANSNQPQHF. Here the CDR3 DNA reads TGTGCCAGCAGTGAAGCCGCGAATAGCAATCAGCCCCAGCATTTT.

This rearrangement joins TRBV5-8 to TRBJ2-3, with unresolved D. This CDR3 has 16 amino acids. CDR1 is SGHTS and CDR2 is YDEGEE in the germline V gene. V gave up 0 bases and J gave up 1 base, with 12 bases separating them. The DNA for the CDR3 is TGTGCCAGCAGCTTGGGTAGTGGACGTGGCACAGATACGCAGTATTTT. Amino acid sequence: CASSLGSGRGTDTQYF.

V gene TRBV14 combines with J gene TRBJ2-5, with a tentative D call TRBD2 (6 bases). The CDR3 loop spans 18 amino acids. With 4 bases removed from V and 1 base from J, the gap between germline ends came to 22 bases. Looked up from germline, CDR1 is SGHDN and CDR2 is FVKESK. The CDR3, as DNA: TGTGCCAGCAGCCCAAGAAATCGGCGGGGTGACATCCAAGAGACCCAGTACTTC. Amino acid sequence: CASSPRNRRGDIQETQYF.

This clone was picked up a small number of times. The rearrangement links TRBV5-6 to TRBJ1-1; D is ambiguous. CDR1 and CDR2 (germline): SGHDT, YYEEEE. The CDR3 loop spans 13 amino acids. Deletions cut 0 bases from V and 8 bases from J, with 11 bases between. The CDR3 loop is CASSLAGLGEAFF. In DNA, the CDR3 is TGTGCCAGCAGCTTGGCGGGATTAGGGGAAGCTTTCTTT.

V usage is TRBV7-2 and J usage is TRBJ1-5; D not resolved. CDR1 and CDR2 (germline): SGHTA, FQGNSA. This CDR3 is 12 amino acids long. Between the trimmed V and J ends, which lost 5 bases and 0 bases, there was a span of 2 bases. The CDR3 spells CASSHSNQPQHF. CDR3 coding DNA: TGTGCCAGCAGCCATAGCAATCAGCCCCAGCATTTT.

The chain couples TRBV7-2 to TRBJ2-3; D is perhaps TRBD2 (6 bases). The CDR3 sequence is 17 residues long. V was shortened by 1 base and J by 6 bases, with 20 bases between the two germline ends. The germline CDR1 and CDR2 sequences are SGHTA and FQGNSA. The DNA for the CDR3 is TGTGCCAGCAGCTTAGGGATCGTGGAGGCGGGGTTGGATACGCAGTATTTT. This encodes CASSLGIVEAGLDTQYF. The full variable domain, in which reference TRBV7-2 and TRBJ2-3 provide the parts outside the CDR3, is GAGVSQSPSNKVTEKGKDVELRCDPISGHTALYWYRQSLGQGLEFLIYFQGNSAPDKSGLPSDRFSAERTGGSVSTLTIQRTQQEDSAVYLCASSLGIVEAGLDTQYFGPGTRLTVL.

This chain joins TRBV11-3 and TRBJ2-5; 8 bases line up with TRBD2. The V gene end was trimmed by 1 base and the J gene end by 4 bases; junction bases not matched to a gene: 2. The CDR3 length is 14 residues. Germline CDR1 SGHNT, CDR2 YENEEA. CDR3 protein: CASSLVLAGETQYF. The CDR3 nucleotides are TGTGCCAGCAGCTTAGTCCTAGCGGGAGAGACCCAGTACTTC.

The chain has TRBV12-5 and TRBJ1-2; 12 nucleotides agree with TRBD1. Germline loops: CDR1 LGHNT, CDR2 FRNRAP. Germline trimming cut 4 bases from V and 7 bases from J; bases unmatched to any gene: 7. CDR3 length: 15 residues. The CDR3 nucleotides read TGTGCTAGTGGTTCATGGGGACAGGGGGCGATTGGCTACACCTTC. Its protein is CASGSWGQGAIGYTF.

V usage is TRBV19 and J usage is TRBJ2-3, with D possibly matching TRBD1 (5 bases). Germline values: CDR1 LNHDA, CDR2 SQIVND (reference sequence). V lost 7 bases to trimming and J lost 2 bases, with 19 bases between them. This CDR3 has 16 amino acids. The CDR3 is CASNSPRVGDTDTQYF. CDR3 coding DNA: TGTGCCAGTAATTCCCCTCGGGTAGGGGACACAGATACGCAGTATTTT.

The chain is built from TRBV9 and TRBJ1-1; no clear D. Trimming removed 4 bases at V and 0 bases at J, with 10 bases between. The CDR3 contains 14 residues. Germline CDR1 SGDLS, CDR2 YYNGEE. DNA of the CDR3: TGTGCCAGCAGCCGAGACCTCATGAACACTGAAGCTTTCTTT. It yields the protein CASSRDLMNTEAFF.

This clone was counted a few times. The chain combines TRBV30 with TRBJ1-5, with 7 bases identical to TRBD1. Germline lookup yields CDR1 GTSNPN and CDR2 SVGIG (reference sequence). This CDR3 has 14 residues. V lost 1 base to trimming and J lost 4 bases; unmatched junction nucleotides: 4. The CDR3 loop reads CAWSAGTVNQPQHF. CDR3 nucleotides: TGTGCCTGGAGTGCCGGGACAGTTAATCAGCCCCAGCATTTT. The full variable domain, rest sourced from reference TRBV30 and TRBJ1-5, is SQTIHQWPATLVQPVGSPLSLECTVEGTSNPNLYWYRQAAGRGLQLLFYSVGIGQISSEVPQNLSASRPQDRQFILSSKKLLLSDSGFYLCAWSAGTVNQPQHFGDGTRLSIL.

The chain is built from TRBV6-5 and TRBJ2-1; D perhaps matches TRBD2 (6 bases). The ends were cut back, 2 bases at V and 6 bases at J, with 17 bases in the middle. The CDR3 extends over 16 amino acids. Per the germline V gene, CDR1 is MNHEY and CDR2 is SVGAGI. The CDR3 sequence: CASSYGRAGGFNEQFF. CDR3 sequence (DNA): TGTGCCAGCAGTTACGGGAGAGCGGGTGGGTTCAATGAGCAGTTCTTC.

CDR3 sequence: CASSAGSLGTDTQYF. The CDR3 DNA sequence: TGTGCCAGCAGTGCGGGGTCTCTGGGGACAGATACGCAGTATTTT. The chain couples TRBV6-4 to TRBJ2-3; TRBD2 might be the D (5 bases). Germline V gene sequence: CDR1 MRHNA, CDR2 SNTAGT. V was pared by 4 bases and J by 3 bases, with 14 bases between. The CDR3 loop spans 15 amino acids.

The chain uses TRBV5-1 and TRBJ2-1; 12 nucleotides match TRBD2. Germline V CDR1 and CDR2: SGHRS, YFSETQ. V shed 2 bases, J shed 2 bases, and the junction held 8 bases outside the gene matches. The CDR3 has 18 amino acids. The CDR3 spells CASSFPTSGGNTYNEQFF. The DNA of the CDR3 is TGCGCCAGCAGCTTCCCGACTAGCGGGGGTAACACCTACAATGAGCAGTTCTTC. Based on the CDR3 plus reference TRBV5-1 and TRBJ2-1, the full variable domain is KAGVTQTPRYLIKTRGQQVTLSCSPISGHRSVSWYQQTPGQGLQFLFEYFSETQRNKGNFPGRFSGRQFSNSRSEMNVSTLELGDSALYLCASSFPTSGGNTYNEQFFGPGTRLTVL.